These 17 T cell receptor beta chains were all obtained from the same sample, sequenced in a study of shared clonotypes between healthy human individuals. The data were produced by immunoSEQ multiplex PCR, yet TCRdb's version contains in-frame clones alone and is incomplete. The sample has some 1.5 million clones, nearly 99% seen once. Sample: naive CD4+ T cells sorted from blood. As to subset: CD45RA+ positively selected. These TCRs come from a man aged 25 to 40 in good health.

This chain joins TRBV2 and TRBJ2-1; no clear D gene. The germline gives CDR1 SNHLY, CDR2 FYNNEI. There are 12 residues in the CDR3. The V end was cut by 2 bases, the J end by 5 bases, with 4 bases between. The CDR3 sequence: CASSEQNNEQFF. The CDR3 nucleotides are TGTGCCAGCAGTGAACAAAACAATGAGCAGTTCTTC.

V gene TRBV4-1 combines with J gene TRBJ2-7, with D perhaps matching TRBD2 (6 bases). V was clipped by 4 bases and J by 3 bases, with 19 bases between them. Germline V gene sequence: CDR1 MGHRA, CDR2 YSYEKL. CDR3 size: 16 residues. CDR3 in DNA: TGCGCCAGCAGCCGAGACGGCCCGGGACTCGGCTACGAGCAGTACTTC. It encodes CASSRDGPGLGYEQYF.

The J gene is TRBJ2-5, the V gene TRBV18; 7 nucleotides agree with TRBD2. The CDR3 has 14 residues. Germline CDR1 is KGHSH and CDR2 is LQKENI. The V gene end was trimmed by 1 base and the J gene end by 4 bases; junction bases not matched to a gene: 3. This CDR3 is CASSPRGGAETQYF. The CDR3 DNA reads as TGTGCCAGCTCACCACGGGGAGGGGCAGAGACCCAGTACTTC.

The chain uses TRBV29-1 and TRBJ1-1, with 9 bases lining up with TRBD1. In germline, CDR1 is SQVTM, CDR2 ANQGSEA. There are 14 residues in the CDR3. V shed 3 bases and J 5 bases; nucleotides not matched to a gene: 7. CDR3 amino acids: CSVESGQGLTEAFF. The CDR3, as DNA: TGCAGCGTTGAGTCGGGACAGGGTTTAACTGAAGCTTTCTTT.

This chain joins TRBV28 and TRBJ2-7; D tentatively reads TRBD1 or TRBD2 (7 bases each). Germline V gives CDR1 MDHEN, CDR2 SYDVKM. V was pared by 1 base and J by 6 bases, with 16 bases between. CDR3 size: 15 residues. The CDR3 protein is CASSLFVRGRAEQYF. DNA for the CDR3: TGTGCCAGCAGTTTATTTGTCAGGGGGAGGGCCGAGCAGTACTTC. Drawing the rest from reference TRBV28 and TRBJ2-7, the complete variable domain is DVKVTQSSRYLVKRTGEKVFLECVQDMDHENMFWYRQDPGLGLRLIYFSYDVKMKEKGDIPEGYSVSREKKERFSLILESASTNQTSMYLCASSLFVRGRAEQYFGPGTRLTVT.

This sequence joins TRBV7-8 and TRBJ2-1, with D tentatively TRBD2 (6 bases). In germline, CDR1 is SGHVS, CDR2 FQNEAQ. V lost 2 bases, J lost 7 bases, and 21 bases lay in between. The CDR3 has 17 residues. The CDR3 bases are TGTGCCAGCAGCTTACCCCTAGGGGCGGGAAGACGTAATGAGCAGTTCTTC. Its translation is CASSLPLGAGRRNEQFF.

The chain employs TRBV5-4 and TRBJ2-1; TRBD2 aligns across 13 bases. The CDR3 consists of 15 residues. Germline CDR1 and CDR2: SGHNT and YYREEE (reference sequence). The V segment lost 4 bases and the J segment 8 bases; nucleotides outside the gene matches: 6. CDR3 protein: CASSDGLAGVYEQFF. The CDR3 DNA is TGTGCCAGCAGCGACGGACTAGCGGGAGTCTATGAGCAGTTCTTC.

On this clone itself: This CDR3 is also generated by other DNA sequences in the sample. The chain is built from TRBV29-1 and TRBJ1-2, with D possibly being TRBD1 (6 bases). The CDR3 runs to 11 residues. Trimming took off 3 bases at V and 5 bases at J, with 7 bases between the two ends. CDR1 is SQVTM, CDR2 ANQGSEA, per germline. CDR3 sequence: CSVDRGYGYTF. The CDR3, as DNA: TGCAGCGTTGACAGGGGTTATGGCTACACCTTC. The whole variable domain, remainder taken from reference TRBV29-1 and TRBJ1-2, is SAVISQKPSRDICQRGTSLTIQCQVDSQVTMMFWYRQQPGQSLTLIATANQGSEATYESGFVIDKFPISRPNLTFSTLTVSNMSPEDSSIYLCSVDRGYGYTFGSGTRLTVV.

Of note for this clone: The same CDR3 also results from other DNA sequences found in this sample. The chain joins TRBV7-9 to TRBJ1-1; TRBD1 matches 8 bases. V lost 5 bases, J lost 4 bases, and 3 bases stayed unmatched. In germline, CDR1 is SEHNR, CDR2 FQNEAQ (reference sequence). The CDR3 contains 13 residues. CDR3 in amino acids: CASSRTGPTEAFF. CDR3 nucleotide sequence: TGTGCCAGCAGCAGGACAGGGCCCACTGAAGCTTTCTTT. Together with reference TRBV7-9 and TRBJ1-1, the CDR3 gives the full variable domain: DTGVSQNPRHKITKRGQNVTFRCDPISEHNRLYWYRQTLGQGPEFLTYFQNEAQLEKSRLLSDRFSAERPKGSFSTLEIQRTEQGDSAMYLCASSRTGPTEAFFGQGTRLTVV.

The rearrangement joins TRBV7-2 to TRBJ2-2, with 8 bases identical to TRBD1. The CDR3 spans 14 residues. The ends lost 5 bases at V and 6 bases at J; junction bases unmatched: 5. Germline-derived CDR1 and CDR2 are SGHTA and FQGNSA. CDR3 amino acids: CASSRATGAGELFF. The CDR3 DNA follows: TGTGCCAGCAGCCGTGCGACAGGGGCCGGGGAGCTGTTTTTT.

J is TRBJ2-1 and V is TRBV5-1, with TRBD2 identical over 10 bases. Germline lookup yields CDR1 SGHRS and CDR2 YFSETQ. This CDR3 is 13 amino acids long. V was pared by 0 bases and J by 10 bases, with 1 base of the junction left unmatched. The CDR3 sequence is CASSLGTSGEQFF. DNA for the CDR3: TGCGCCAGCAGCTTGGGGACTAGCGGCGAGCAGTTCTTC. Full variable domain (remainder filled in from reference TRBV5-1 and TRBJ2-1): KAGVTQTPRYLIKTRGQQVTLSCSPISGHRSVSWYQQTPGQGLQFLFEYFSETQRNKGNFPGRFSGRQFSNSRSEMNVSTLELGDSALYLCASSLGTSGEQFFGPGTRLTVL.

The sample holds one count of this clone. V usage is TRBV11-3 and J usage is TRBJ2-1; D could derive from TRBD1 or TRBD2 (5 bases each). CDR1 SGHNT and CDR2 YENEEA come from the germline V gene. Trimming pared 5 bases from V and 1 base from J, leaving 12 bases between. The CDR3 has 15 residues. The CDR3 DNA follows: TGTGCCAGCAGCCCATCGAGGGGATCCTACAATGAGCAGTTCTTC. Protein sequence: CASSPSRGSYNEQFF.

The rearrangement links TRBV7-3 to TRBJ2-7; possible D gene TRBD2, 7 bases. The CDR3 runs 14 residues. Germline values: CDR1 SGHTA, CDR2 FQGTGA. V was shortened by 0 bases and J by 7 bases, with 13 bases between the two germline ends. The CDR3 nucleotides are TGTGCCAGCAGCTTAACGTCAGGGGAGGGGGAGCAGTACTTC. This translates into CASSLTSGEGEQYF.

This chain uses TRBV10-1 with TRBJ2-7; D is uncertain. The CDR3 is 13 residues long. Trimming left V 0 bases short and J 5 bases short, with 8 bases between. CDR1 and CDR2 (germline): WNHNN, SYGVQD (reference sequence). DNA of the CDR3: TGCGCCAGCAGTGAGTCTGGCCGCCACGAGCAGTACTTC. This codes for CASSESGRHEQYF.

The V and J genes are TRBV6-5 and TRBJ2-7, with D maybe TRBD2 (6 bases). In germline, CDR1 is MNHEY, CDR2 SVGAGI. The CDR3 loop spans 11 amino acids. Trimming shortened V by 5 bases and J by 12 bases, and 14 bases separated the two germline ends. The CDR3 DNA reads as TGTGCCAGCAGTCACACTAGCCATCTGTACTTC. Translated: CASSHTSHLYF.

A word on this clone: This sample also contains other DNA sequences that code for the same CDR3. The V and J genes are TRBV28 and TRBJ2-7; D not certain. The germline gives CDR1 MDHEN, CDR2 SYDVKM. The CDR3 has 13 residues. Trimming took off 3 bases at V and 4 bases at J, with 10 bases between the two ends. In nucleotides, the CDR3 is TGTGCCAGCAGTTTCGTTGGAGTTTACGAGCAGTACTTC. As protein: CASSFVGVYEQYF.

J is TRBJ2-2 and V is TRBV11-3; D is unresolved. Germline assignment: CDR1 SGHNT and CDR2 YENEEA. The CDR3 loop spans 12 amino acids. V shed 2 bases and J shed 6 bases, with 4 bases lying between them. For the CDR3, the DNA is TGTGCCAGCAGCTTACTATCCGGGGAGCTGTTTTTT. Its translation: CASSLLSGELFF.